This T cell receptor (beta chain) emerged from a study of regulatory T cells in long-lasting Graves disease (dated by TCRdb to the early 2020s). About the investigation overall: Patients with newly diagnosed Graves' disease had been on antithyroid drugs for under 3 months. The study was registered as a clinical trial and conducted in China. TCR sequencing covered some 13 persistent and 20 or so newly diagnosed Graves' disease patients, 33 samples in total. Patients with persistent Graves' disease were compared with patients with newly diagnosed Graves' disease using TCR sequencing and RNA sequencing of peripheral blood. General conclusions and limits of the study: The study examined only peripheral blood because the primary lesion, thyroid tissue, could not be accessed. Patients with persistent disease shared more public clonotypes (about 2,500) than newly diagnosed patients did (around 930). The authors noted that the small sample size was a limitation that may lower accuracy. Sequencing and analysis were limited to the TCR beta chain. Persistent disease showed preferential use of TRBV28, TRBJ1-2 and TRBJ2-5, whereas newly diagnosed disease favored TRBV20-1 and TRBJ2-1. Lower TCR Shannon entropy and fewer highly expanded clones were observed in persistent Graves' disease patients than in newly diagnosed patients, which suggested clonal expansion.

Worth noting for this clonotype: What antigen it recognizes has not been identified. No per-base quality is available; no much larger clone lies one base away.

Receptors were amplified or captured by multiplex PCR. TCRdb lists the instrument as Illumina HiSeq 4000. CDR3 regions were amplified by Arm-PCR with iRepertoire HTBI primers to construct TCR beta libraries. PCR products were gel purified before sequencing. The original methods were these. Gene usage analysis of CDR3 amino acid clonotypes used the approximately 62 TRBV and approximately 13 TRBJ segments found across samples. Filtered high-quality paired reads were merged into contigs using COPE and FqMerger. BLAST was used to align contigs to the IMGT TRBV, TRBD and TRBJ reference genes, and CDR3 was defined following IMGT. Any clonotype with a frequency above 0.1% was counted as a highly expanded clone. Shannon entropy was used to measure repertoire diversity, and the Gini coefficient was used to measure V-J evenness. Clonotypes shared by more than one individual were considered public. Clones were called with MiXCR by TCRdb after fastp trimmed the public reads at Q25, and only in-frame beta chains were retained. Rows are combined by CDR3 protein, so each entry shows the most common genes and DNA. Here the V and J calls rest on TCRdb's processing, not on the authors' analysis. The table for this sample lists about 560,000 distinct CDR3 sequences; around 16% of them were counted only once. Jointly, the top ten make up about 11% of the sample.

Via the germline V gene, CDR1 is LGHNA and CDR2 YNFKEQ. Trimming takes 0 bases off V and 4 bases off J; junction bases not matched to a gene: 5. Inclusive of the bounding cysteine and phenylalanine, the CDR3 is 15 residues long. The entry retains the CDR3 DNA only, 45 bases that are in frame from base 1. Explained via the paper, the time point label denotes: newly diagnosed GD, antithyroid drugs for less than 3 months. RNA was extracted from PBMCs in TRIzol for both TCR sequencing and RNA sequencing. The diagnosis of Graves' disease followed American Thyroid Association guidelines. Recruitment of patients was carried out at an endocrinology department in Xi'an, China. Each patient gave around 9.2 milliliters of peripheral blood, collected in an EDTA anticoagulant tube. Ficoll Paque Plus density gradient separation was used to isolate PBMCs, and no additional T cell sorting was done. An Agilent 2100 Bioanalyzer and agarose gel were used to check RNA quality, and a NanoDrop 2000 was used to measure RNA concentration.

These data are also associated with another study on T cells in Graves' hyperthyroidism and ophthalmopathy. Taken from the second paper: A patient counted as having stable Graves' hyperthyroidism if no progression to ophthalmopathy occurred over 18 months of follow-up. Hyperthyroidism patients were newly diagnosed, with disease duration under 2 months, and aged 18 to 65 years. Patients with uncontrolled infections, other autoimmune diseases, pregnancy or lactation were excluded. Diagnoses were established on the basis of clinical symptoms, serum thyroxine and TRAb, thyroid ultrasound, and orbital computed tomography. The TCR CDR3 was subjected to a first round of RT-PCR using the HTBI primer set and the Qiagen OneStep RT-PCR kit. Most expanded thyroid clonotypes (frequency above 0.001) were also detected in blood, a finding suggesting that blood repertoires may reflect thyroid immune responses. A 13 V-J signature model separated ophthalmopathy from stable hyperthyroidism, with 87.88% sensitivity and 81.08% specificity in cross-validation and 80%/75% in testing. During validation, the model predicted progression to ophthalmopathy a median of around six months ahead of onset, with around 65% sensitivity and less than 85% specificity. To identify distinguishing TCR V-J signatures, a discovery cohort of 90 to 100 patients was used, comprising approximately 40 with Graves' ophthalmopathy and around 60 with stable Graves' hyperthyroidism. Whether ophthalmopathy could be predicted prospectively was tested in an independent validation cohort made up of some 20 hyperthyroidism patients plus 17 patients who later progressed to ophthalmopathy. The 100 discovery patients were randomly split 7:3 into training and test sets. In roughly six Graves' hyperthyroidism patients, the study also compared T-cell repertoires from thyroid tissue with T-cell repertoires from blood. After sampling, hyperthyroidism patients received methimazole starting at 30 mg daily, and ophthalmopathy patients received high-dose intravenous methylprednisolone. Libraries were constructed in a second round of multiplex PCR, after which size selection and purification were performed. The libraries were sequenced on an Illumina HiSeq2000 using paired-end 100 bp reads. SOAPnuke was used to process the raw data, with reads discarded if the reads contained adapters or uncalled bases, had a mean Phred below 15, or lacked an exact constant-primer or identifier match. COPE v1.2.5 was used to merge high-quality paired reads, and clonotypes were defined as unique nucleotide sequences. MiTCR v1.1 was used to align the clonotypes against IMGT TRBV, TRBD and TRBJ reference segments. Only V-J combinations with frequency above 0.0001, covering 98% to 99.2% of repertoires, were analysed. The TCS score was defined as the ratio of F50 (clonal expansion) to E x V (chaos), calculated using BLOSUM62-based TCRdist between CDR3 peptides within each V-J. Welch's t-statistics and random forest reduced roughly 540 V-J features to 13, which were used in a naive Bayes classifier (R e1071). Sample size was not statistically predetermined, and blinding of investigators to group allocation was not performed. TCR Vbeta CDR3 sequencing of 120 to 150 peripheral blood samples (43 ophthalmopathy, approximately 80 hyperthyroidism and roughly 17 progressor patients) is reported in the paper.

The chain was built from TRBV4-2 and TRBJ2-7; the central 8 bases match TRBD2. The specimen comprised peripheral blood mononuclear cells (PBMCs), sampled at new diagnosis, from a patient treated with antithyroid drugs. The clonotype comes from a man aged 18 to 29 with Graves disease. Donor details come from another sample of the same person, matched by shared clones. The encoded CDR3 is CASSQESSGSYEQYF. At the DNA level, the sequence is TGTGCCAGCAGCCAAGAGTCCAGCGGGAGTTACGAGCAGTACTTC.